This TCR beta chain is from a study of blood T cell repertoires in COVID-19. In the study overall: COVID-19 samples collected from the United States, Italy and Spain covered acute and convalescent phases.

Original data processing: Estimated nucleated cell counts came from reference gene primer amplification. Measured with immunoSEQ multiplex PCR; TCRdb has only the in-frame clones, and not every one. The V and J calls and clone size come from that table; D and trimming were worked out from the DNA. The sample has around 260,000 clones; roughly 89% are singletons. The TCR comes from a woman in her forties who had recovered from COVID-19. The sample was peripheral blood.

The CDR3 reads CASTATAYSNQPQHF. CDR3 coding DNA: TGTGCCAGTACTGCGACAGCATATAGCAATCAGCCCCAGCATTTT. V usage is TRBV19 and J usage is TRBJ1-5; maybe TRBD1 (5 bases). The CDR3 length is 15 residues. V shed 7 bases and J shed 0 bases, with 13 bases lying between them. Germline CDR1 LNHDA, CDR2 SQIVND (reference sequence).